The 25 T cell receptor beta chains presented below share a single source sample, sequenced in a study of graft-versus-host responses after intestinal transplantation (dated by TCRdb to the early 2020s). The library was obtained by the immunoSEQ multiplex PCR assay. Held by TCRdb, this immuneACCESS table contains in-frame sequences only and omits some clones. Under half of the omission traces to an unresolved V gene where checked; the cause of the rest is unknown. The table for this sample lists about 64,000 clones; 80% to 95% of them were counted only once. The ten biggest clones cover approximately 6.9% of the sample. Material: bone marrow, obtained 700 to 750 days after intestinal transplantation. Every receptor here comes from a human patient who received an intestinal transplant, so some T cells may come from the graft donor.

The CDR3 nucleotides are TGTGCCAGCTCAAATCTTCCGGGACAGGGGGCAAAGACCCAGTACTTC. It codes for CASSNLPGQGAKTQYF. This chain joins TRBV18 and TRBJ2-5, with TRBD1 matching 12 bases. The CDR3 has 16 amino acids. Germline CDR1 is KGHSH and CDR2 is LQKENI. The V and J ends lost 5 bases and 6 bases, in that order; junction bases with no gene match: 10.

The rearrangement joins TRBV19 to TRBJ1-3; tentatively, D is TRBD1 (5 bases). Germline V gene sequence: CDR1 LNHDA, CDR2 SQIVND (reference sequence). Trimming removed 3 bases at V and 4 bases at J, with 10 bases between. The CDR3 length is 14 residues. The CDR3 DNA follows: TGTGCCAGTAGTATGGGAGGGGCGGGAAACACCATATATTTT. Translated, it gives CASSMGGAGNTIYF.

In DNA form, the CDR3 reads TGTGCCAGCGGGGGTCCAGGGGGCTACACCTTC. It yields the protein CASGGPGGYTF. V usage is TRBV25-1 and J usage is TRBJ1-2; D is perhaps TRBD1 (5 bases). This CDR3 region has 11 residues. The germline V gene encodes CDR1 MGHDK and CDR2 SYGVNS. The ends were cut back, 8 bases at V and 8 bases at J, with 12 bases in the middle.

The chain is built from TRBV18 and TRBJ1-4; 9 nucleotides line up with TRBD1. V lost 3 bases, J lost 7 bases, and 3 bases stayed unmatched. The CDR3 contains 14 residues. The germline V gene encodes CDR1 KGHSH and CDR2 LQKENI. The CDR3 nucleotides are TGTGCCAGCTCACCGGGGACAGGGAGTGAAAAACTGTTTTTT. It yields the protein CASSPGTGSEKLFF.

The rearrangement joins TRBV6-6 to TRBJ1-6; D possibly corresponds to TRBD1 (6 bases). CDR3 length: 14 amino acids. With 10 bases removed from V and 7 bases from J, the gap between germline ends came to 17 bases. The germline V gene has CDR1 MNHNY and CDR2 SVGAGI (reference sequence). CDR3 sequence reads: CATWGRRDNSPLHF. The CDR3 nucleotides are TGTGCCACCTGGGGGCGCAGGGACAATTCACCCCTCCACTTT.

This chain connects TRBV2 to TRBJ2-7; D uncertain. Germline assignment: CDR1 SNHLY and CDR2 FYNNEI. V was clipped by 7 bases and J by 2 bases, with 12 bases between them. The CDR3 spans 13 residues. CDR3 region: CASTSTETYEQYF. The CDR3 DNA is TGTGCCAGCACCTCTACGGAAACCTACGAGCAGTACTTC. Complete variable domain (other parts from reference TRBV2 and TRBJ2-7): EPEVTQTPSHQVTQMGQEVILRCVPISNHLYFYWYRQILGQKVEFLVSFYNNEISEKSEIFDDQFSVERPDGSNFTLKIRSTKLEDSAMYFCASTSTETYEQYFGPGTRLTVT.

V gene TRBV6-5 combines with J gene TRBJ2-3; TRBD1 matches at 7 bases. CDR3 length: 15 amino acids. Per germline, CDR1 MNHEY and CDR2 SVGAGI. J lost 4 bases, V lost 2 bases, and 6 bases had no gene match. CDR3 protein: CASSYRGRIPDTQYF. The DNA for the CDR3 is TGTGCCAGCAGTTACAGGGGGCGAATTCCAGATACGCAGTATTTT.

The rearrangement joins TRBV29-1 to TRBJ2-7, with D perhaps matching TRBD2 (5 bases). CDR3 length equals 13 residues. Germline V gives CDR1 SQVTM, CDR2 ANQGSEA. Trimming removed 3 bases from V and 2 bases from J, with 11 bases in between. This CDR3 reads CSVEGWRPYEQYF. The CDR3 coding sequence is TGCAGCGTTGAGGGATGGAGGCCCTACGAGCAGTACTTC.

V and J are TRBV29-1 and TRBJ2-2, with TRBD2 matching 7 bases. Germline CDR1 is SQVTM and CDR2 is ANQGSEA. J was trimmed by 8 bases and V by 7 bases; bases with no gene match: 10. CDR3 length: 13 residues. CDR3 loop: CSALAALGGELFF. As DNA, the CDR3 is TGCAGCGCCCTAGCGGCCCTCGGGGGGGAGCTGTTTTTT.

This CDR3 reads CASSPGGTLKGFYNSPLHF. CDR3 in DNA: TGTGCCAGCAGCCCGGGGGGGACCCTCAAGGGCTTTTATAATTCACCCCTCCACTTT. The chain carries TRBV7-6 and TRBJ1-6, with D tentatively TRBD1 (5 bases). The CDR3 is 19 amino acids. Germline V gives CDR1 SGHVS, CDR2 FNYEAQ. V lost 5 bases to trimming and J lost 4 bases, with 24 bases between them.

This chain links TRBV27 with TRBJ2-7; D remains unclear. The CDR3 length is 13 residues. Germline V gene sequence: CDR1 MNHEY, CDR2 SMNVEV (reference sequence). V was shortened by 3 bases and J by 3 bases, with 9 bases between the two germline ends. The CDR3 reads CASSFASNYEQYF. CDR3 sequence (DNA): TGTGCCAGCAGTTTCGCAAGTAACTACGAGCAGTACTTC.

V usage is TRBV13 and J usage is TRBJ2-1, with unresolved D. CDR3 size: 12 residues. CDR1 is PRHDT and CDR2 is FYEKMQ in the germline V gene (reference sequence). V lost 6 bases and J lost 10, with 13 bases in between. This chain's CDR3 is CASSVRLVEQFF. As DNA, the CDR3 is TGTGCCAGCAGTGTAAGGCTAGTAGAGCAGTTCTTC.

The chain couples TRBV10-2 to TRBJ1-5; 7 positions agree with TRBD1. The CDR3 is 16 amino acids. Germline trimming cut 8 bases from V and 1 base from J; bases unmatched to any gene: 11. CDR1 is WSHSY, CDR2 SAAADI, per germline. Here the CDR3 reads CASGGDRERSNQPQHF. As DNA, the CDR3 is TGCGCCAGCGGTGGAGACAGGGAGAGGAGCAATCAGCCCCAGCATTTT.

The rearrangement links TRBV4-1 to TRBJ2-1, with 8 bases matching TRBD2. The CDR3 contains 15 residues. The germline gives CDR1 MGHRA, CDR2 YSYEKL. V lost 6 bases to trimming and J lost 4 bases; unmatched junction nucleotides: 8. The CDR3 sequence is CASSTRGGAYNEQFF. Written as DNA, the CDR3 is TGCGCCAGCAGTACCCGGGGGGGAGCGTACAATGAGCAGTTCTTC.

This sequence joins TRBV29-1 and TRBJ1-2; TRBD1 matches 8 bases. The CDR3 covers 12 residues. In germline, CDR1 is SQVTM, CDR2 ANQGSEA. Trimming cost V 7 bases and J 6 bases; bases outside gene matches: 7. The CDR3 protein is CSALQGVDGYTF. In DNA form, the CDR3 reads TGCAGCGCTCTACAGGGGGTAGATGGCTACACCTTC.

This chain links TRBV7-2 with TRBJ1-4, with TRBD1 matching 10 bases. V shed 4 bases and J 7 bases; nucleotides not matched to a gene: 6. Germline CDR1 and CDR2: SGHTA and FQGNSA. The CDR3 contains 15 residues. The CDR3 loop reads CASSSPTGGVEKLFF. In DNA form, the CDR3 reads TGTGCCAGCAGCTCCCCGACAGGGGGCGTTGAAAAACTGTTTTTT.

This CDR3 is CASSLAGQTGANVLTF. CDR3 DNA: TGTGCCAGCAGCTTAGCAGGTCAGACGGGGGCCAACGTCCTGACTTTC. The V call is TRBV7-6, the J call TRBJ2-6; no clear D gene. V lost 0 bases, J lost 4 bases, and 10 bases lay in between. This CDR3 has 16 amino acids. Germline values: CDR1 SGHVS, CDR2 FNYEAQ.

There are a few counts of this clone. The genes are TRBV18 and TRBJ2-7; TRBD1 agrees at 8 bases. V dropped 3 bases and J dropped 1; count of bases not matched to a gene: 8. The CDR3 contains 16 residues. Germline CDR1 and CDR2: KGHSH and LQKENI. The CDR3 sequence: CASSPMDRDGSYEQYF. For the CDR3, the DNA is TGTGCCAGCTCACCCATGGACAGGGATGGGTCCTACGAGCAGTACTTC.

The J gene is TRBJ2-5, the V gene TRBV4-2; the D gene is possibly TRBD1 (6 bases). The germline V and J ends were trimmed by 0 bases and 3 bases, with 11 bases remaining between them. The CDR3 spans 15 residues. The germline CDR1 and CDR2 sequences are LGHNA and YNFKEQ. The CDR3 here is CASSQDGGGEETQYF. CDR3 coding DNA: TGTGCCAGCAGCCAAGATGGGGGCGGAGAAGAGACCCAGTACTTC.

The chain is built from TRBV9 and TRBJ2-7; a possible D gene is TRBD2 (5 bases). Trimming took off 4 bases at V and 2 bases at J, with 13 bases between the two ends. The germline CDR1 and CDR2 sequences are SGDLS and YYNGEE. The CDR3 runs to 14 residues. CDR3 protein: CASSPRTAPYEQYF. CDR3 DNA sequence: TGTGCCAGCAGCCCAAGGACTGCTCCCTACGAGCAGTACTTC.

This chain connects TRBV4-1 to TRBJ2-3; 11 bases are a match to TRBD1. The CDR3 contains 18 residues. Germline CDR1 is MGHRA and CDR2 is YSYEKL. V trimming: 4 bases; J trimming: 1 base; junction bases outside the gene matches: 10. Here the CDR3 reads CASSRYLRTGGGTDTQYF. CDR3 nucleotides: TGCGCCAGCAGCCGATATCTACGGACAGGGGGCGGCACAGATACGCAGTATTTT.

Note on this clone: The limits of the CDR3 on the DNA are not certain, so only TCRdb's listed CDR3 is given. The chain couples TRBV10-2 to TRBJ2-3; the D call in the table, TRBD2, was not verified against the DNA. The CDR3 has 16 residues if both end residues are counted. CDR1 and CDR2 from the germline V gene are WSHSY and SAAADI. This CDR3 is CASILEGGPSTDTQYF.

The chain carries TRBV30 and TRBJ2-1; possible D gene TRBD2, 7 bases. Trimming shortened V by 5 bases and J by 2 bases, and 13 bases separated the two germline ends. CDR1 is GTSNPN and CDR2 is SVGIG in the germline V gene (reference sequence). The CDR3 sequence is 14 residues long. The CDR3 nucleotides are TGTGCCTGGCGGGGGGCGTTAACCTACAATGAGCAGTTCTTC. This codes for CAWRGALTYNEQFF.

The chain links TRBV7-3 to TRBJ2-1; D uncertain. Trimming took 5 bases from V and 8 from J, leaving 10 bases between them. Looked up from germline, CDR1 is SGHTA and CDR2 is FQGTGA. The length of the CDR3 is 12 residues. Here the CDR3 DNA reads TGTGCCAGCAGCCAGGACGGTCATGAGCAGTTCTTC. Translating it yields CASSQDGHEQFF.

The CDR3 reads CASNGGNSYEQYF. The CDR3 coding sequence is TGTGCCAGCAACGGCGGGAACTCCTACGAGCAGTACTTC. The chain links TRBV28 to TRBJ2-7; a possible D gene is TRBD2 (6 bases). Germline loops: CDR1 MDHEN, CDR2 SYDVKM. Trimming removed 7 bases at V and 0 bases at J, with 10 bases between. CDR3 length: 13 residues.